This T cell receptor beta chain derives from a study of technical replicates of blood from a handful of donors. Sequencing was performed with immunoSEQ multiplex PCR; in TCRdb, only in-frame clones are kept and a portion is missing. This sample has some 87,000 clones, with about 97% found just once. The length of the CDR3 is 12 residues. Germline V gives CDR1 SGHDT, CDR2 YYEEEE. V lost 2 bases, J lost 6 bases, and 8 bases lay in between. The sample consisted of T cells isolated from PBMCs. The V and J genes are TRBV5-6 and TRBJ1-2; D possibly corresponds to TRBD1 (6 bases). The TCR was taken from a human donor in good health. The CDR3 region is CASSFGQNGYTF. The CDR3 DNA reads as TGTGCCAGCAGCTTTGGACAGAATGGCTACACCTTC. Full variable domain (missing parts from reference TRBV5-6 and TRBJ1-2): DAGVTQSPTHLIKTRGQQVTLRCSPKSGHDTVSWYQQALGQGPQFIFQYYEEEERQRGNFPDRFSGHQFPNYSSELNVNALLLGDSALYLCASSFGQNGYTFGSGTRLTVV.